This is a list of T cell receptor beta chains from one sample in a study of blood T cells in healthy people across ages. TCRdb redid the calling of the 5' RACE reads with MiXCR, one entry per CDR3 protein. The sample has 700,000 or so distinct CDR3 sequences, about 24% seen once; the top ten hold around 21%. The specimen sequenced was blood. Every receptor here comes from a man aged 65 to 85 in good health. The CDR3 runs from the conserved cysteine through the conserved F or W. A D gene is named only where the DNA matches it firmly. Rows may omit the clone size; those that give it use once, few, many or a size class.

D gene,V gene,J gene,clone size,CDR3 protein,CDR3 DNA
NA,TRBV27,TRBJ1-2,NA,CASSSLRDYGYTF,TGTGCCAGCAGTTCTCTCCGGGACTATGGCTACACCTTC
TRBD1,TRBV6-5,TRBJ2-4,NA,CASKGTGVAKNIQYF,TGTGCCAGCAAAGGGACAGGCGTAGCCAAAAACATTCAGTACTTC
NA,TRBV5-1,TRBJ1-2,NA,CASSETGGIYGYTF,TGCGCCAGCAGTGAAACCGGAGGGATATATGGCTACACCTTC
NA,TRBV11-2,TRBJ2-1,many,CASSLRHSSYNEQFF,TGTGCCAGCAGCTTACGACATAGCTCCTACAATGAGCAGTTCTTC
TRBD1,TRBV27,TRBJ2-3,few,CASSLRTGPSTDTQYF,TGTGCCAGCAGTTTAAGGACAGGCCCTAGCACAGATACGCAGTATTTT
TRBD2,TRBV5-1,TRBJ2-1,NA,CASSLTTSGYNNEQFF,TGCGCCAGCAGCTTAACAACTAGCGGGTATAACAATGAGCAGTTCTTC
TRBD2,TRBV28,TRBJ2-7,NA,CASSPPTSSYEQYF,TGTGCCAGCAGTCCCCCGACTAGCAGCTACGAGCAGTACTTC
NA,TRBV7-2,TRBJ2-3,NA,CASSPRGVDTDTQYF,TGTGCCAGCAGCCCCAGGGGCGTGGACACAGATACGCAGTATTTT
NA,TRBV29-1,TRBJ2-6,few,CSAQEGSGANVLTF,TGCAGCGCCCAGGAGGGGTCTGGGGCCAACGTCCTGACTTTC
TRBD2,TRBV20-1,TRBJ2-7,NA,CSARGTSGSEQYF,TGCAGTGCTAGGGGGACTAGCGGTTCCGAGCAGTACTTC
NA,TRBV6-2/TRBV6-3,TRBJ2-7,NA,CATSMAAYEQYF,TGTGCCACTTCCATGGCGGCCTACGAGCAGTACTTC
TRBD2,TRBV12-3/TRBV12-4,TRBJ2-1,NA,CASSLIGGGNEQFF,TGTGCCAGCAGTTTGATCGGGGGGGGCAATGAGCAGTTCTTC
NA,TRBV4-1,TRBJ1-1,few,CASSQDEGLVNTEAFF,TGCGCCAGCAGCCAAGATGAGGGGTTAGTGAACACTGAAGCTTTCTTT
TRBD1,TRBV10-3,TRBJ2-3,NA,CAIKAGTVSTDTQYF,TGTGCCATCAAAGCCGGGACAGTAAGCACAGATACGCAGTATTTT
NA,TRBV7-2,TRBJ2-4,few,CASSLSRSTKNIQYF,TGTGCCAGCAGCTTATCCCGGTCTACTAAAAACATTCAGTACTTC
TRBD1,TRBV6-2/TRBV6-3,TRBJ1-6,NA,CASSTDRTRDSYNSPLHF,TGTGCCAGCAGTACAGACCGCACTCGGGACAGCTATAATTCACCCCTCCACTTT
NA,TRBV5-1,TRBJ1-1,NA,CASSLERVQGYNTEAFF,TGCGCCAGCAGCTTGGAGAGGGTCCAGGGTTATAACACTGAAGCTTTCTTT
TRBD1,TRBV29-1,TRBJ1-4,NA,CSVGGGQGDEKLFF,TGCAGCGTTGGGGGGGGACAGGGTGATGAAAAACTGTTTTTT
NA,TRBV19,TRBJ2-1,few,CASSRSQGEHNEQFF,TGTGCCAGTAGTAGATCCCAGGGAGAGCACAATGAGCAGTTCTTC
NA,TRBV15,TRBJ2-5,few,CATSRDKAAQYF,TGTGCCACCAGCAGAGATAAAGCAGCCCAGTACTTC
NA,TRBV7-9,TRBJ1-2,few,CASSLNQGGYGYTF,TGTGCCAGCAGCTTGAACCAGGGAGGCTATGGCTACACCTTC
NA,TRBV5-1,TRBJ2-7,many,CASSSDIIPYEQYF,TGCGCCAGCAGCTCGGACATTATACCCTACGAGCAGTACTTC
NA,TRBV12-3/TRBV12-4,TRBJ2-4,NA,CASSFVGIQYF,TGTGCCAGCAGTTTTGTGGGGATTCAGTACTTC
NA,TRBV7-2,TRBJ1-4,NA,CASSPPTPTNEKLFF,TGTGCCAGCAGCCCTCCAACTCCAACTAATGAAAAACTGTTTTTT
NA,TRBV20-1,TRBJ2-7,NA,CSAQDPGYEQYF,TGCAGTGCGCAGGACCCGGGGTACGAGCAGTACTTC
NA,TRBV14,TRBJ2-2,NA,CASSILNPGELFF,TGTGCCAGCAGCATCCTGAACCCCGGGGAGCTGTTTTTT
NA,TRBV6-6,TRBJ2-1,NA,CASSPLRSYNEQFF,TGTGCCAGCAGCCCCCTTAGATCCTACAATGAGCAGTTCTTC
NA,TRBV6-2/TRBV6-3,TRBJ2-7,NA,CASSYLSQSYEQYF,TGTGCCAGCAGTTATCTATCGCAGTCGTACGAGCAGTACTTC
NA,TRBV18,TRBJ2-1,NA,CASSRGGTDYNEQFF,TGTGCCAGCTCCCGAGGCGGGACTGACTACAATGAGCAGTTCTTC
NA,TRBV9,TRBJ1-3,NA,CASSGGLGGNTIYF,TGTGCCAGCAGCGGGGGTCTTGGCGGAAACACCATATATTTT
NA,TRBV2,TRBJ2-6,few,CASSAGSGANVLTF,TGTGCCAGCAGTGCTGGTTCTGGGGCCAACGTCCTGACTTTC
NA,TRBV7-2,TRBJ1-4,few,CASSLEAGKPGKLFF,TGTGCCAGCAGCTTAGAAGCAGGGAAGCCAGGAAAACTGTTTTTT
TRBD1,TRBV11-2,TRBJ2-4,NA,CASRFGTGGFNIQYF,TGTGCCAGCAGGTTCGGGACAGGGGGCTTCAACATTCAGTACTTC
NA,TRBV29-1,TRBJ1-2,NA,CSVEGENEPWDGYTF,TGCAGCGTTGAGGGGGAGAATGAGCCTTGGGATGGCTACACCTTC
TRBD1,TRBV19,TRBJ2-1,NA,CATKPGDRGPNEQFF,TGTGCCACCAAACCCGGAGACAGGGGGCCAAATGAGCAGTTCTTC
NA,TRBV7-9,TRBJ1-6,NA,CASGLGFGVSPLHF,TGTGCCAGCGGCTTAGGGTTTGGCGTTTCACCCCTCCACTTT
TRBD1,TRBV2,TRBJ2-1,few,CASSRRRETGGNEQFF,TGTGCCAGCAGTCGAAGGAGGGAGACAGGGGGTAATGAGCAGTTCTTC
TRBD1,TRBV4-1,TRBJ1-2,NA,CASSQDGGQAIRGYTF,TGCGCCAGCAGCCAAGATGGTGGACAGGCGATTAGGGGCTACACCTTC
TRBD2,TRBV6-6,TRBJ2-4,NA,CASSYSSPSSGRYPIQYF,TGTGCCAGCAGTTACTCGAGTCCGTCTAGCGGGAGGTACCCTATTCAGTACTTC
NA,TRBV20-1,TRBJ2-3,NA,CGVRDGSTDTQYF,TGCGGTGTGCGGGATGGAAGCACAGATACGCAGTATTTT
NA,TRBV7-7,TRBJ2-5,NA,CASSFGPFVKTQYF,TGTGCCAGCAGCTTTGGTCCTTTTGTTAAGACCCAGTACTTC